The rows below give T cell receptor beta chains drawn from one sample of a study of CD8 T cells in Susac syndrome. TCRdb called the immunoSEQ multiplex PCR reads again in MiXCR, with one record for every CDR3 protein. The sample lists roughly 150,000 distinct CDR3 sequences, over 90% occurring once. Sequencing was performed on CD8+ T cells from PBMCs. These receptor sequences come from a human donor with Susac syndrome. Both conserved end residues are part of each CDR3. A D gene is named only where the DNA matches it firmly. Clone size is given for some rows only: seen once, a few or many times, or a class if the clone is expanded.

J gene: TRBJ1-2
clone size: NA
V gene: TRBV28
D gene: TRBD1
CDR3 DNA: TGTGCCAGCAGTTTCCCGTGGGACAGCAAAAACTATGGCTACACCTTC
CDR3 protein: CASSFPWDSKNYGYTF

J gene: TRBJ2-1
clone size: NA
V gene: TRBV27
D gene: NA
CDR3 DNA: TGTGCCAGCAGTTTCGGGCTAGCTAGGGATGAGCAGTTCTTC
CDR3 protein: CASSFGLARDEQFF

J gene: TRBJ2-7
clone size: NA
V gene: TRBV10-3
D gene: NA
CDR3 DNA: TGTGCCATCAGTGACAGCCCCGAGCAGTACTTC
CDR3 protein: CAISDSPEQYF

J gene: TRBJ1-1
clone size: NA
V gene: TRBV27
D gene: TRBD1
CDR3 DNA: TGTGCCAGCAGTTCGATACAGGGGGGGAACACTGAAGCTTTCTTT
CDR3 protein: CASSSIQGGNTEAFF

J gene: TRBJ1-5
clone size: NA
V gene: TRBV14
D gene: NA
CDR3 DNA: TGTGCCAGCAGCCTCGGGGGGGGCGTCCAGCATTTT
CDR3 protein: CASSLGGGVQHF

J gene: TRBJ2-3
clone size: NA
V gene: TRBV14
D gene: TRBD1
CDR3 DNA: TGTGCCAGCAGCCTGGACAGGGACAACACAGATACGCAGTATTTT
CDR3 protein: CASSLDRDNTDTQYF

J gene: TRBJ2-5
clone size: NA
V gene: TRBV5-6
D gene: NA
CDR3 DNA: TGTGCCAGCAGCGTGCACAGGGGGGGCCAAGAGACCCAGTACTTC
CDR3 protein: CASSVHRGGQETQYF

J gene: TRBJ1-1
clone size: NA
V gene: TRBV12-3/TRBV12-4
D gene: TRBD1
CDR3 DNA: TGTGCCAGCAGTCCTGGACAGGGTCATACTTTCTTT
CDR3 protein: CASSPGQGHTFF

J gene: TRBJ1-1
clone size: NA
V gene: TRBV4-1
D gene: TRBD1
CDR3 DNA: TGCGCCAGCAGCCAACTAGGACAGGGGAACACTGAAGCTTTCTTT
CDR3 protein: CASSQLGQGNTEAFF

J gene: TRBJ2-1
clone size: NA
V gene: TRBV6-4
D gene: NA
CDR3 DNA: TGTGCCAGCAGTGTGATAGGCGGTAGCTCCTACAATGAGCAGTTCTTC
CDR3 protein: CASSVIGGSSYNEQFF

J gene: TRBJ2-2
clone size: NA
V gene: TRBV28
D gene: NA
CDR3 DNA: TGTGCCAGCAGTAGTCATTTCCCCGCTATTCTTTTGGCGAACACCGGGGAGCTGTTTTTT
CDR3 protein: CASSSHFPAILLANTGELFF

J gene: TRBJ2-2
clone size: NA
V gene: TRBV29-1
D gene: NA
CDR3 DNA: TGCAGCGTTGAACAGCTATACACCGGGGAGCTGTTTTTT
CDR3 protein: CSVEQLYTGELFF

J gene: TRBJ2-7
clone size: NA
V gene: TRBV7-8
D gene: TRBD2
CDR3 DNA: TGTGCCAGCAGCTCAGTAGGGAGGGACGGAATCTACGAGCAGTACTTC
CDR3 protein: CASSSVGRDGIYEQYF

J gene: TRBJ1-2
clone size: NA
V gene: TRBV20-1
D gene: TRBD1
CDR3 DNA: TGCAGTGCTAGAGGCAGGGACAGGGGGCCCTTCTATGACACCTTC
CDR3 protein: CSARGRDRGPFYDTF

J gene: TRBJ2-3
clone size: once
V gene: TRBV9
D gene: NA
CDR3 DNA: TGTGCCAGCAGCGCCCCCGGGCGTACAGATACGCAGTATTTT
CDR3 protein: CASSAPGRTDTQYF

J gene: TRBJ2-1
clone size: NA
V gene: TRBV20-1
D gene: NA
CDR3 DNA: TGCAGTGCTCCAGGGCAGGATGAGCAGTTCTTC
CDR3 protein: CSAPGQDEQFF

J gene: TRBJ1-1
clone size: NA
V gene: TRBV9
D gene: NA
CDR3 DNA: TGTGCCAGCAGCGAGGGGCAAACTGAAGCTTTCTTT
CDR3 protein: CASSEGQTEAFF

J gene: TRBJ2-1
clone size: NA
V gene: TRBV28
D gene: NA
CDR3 DNA: TGTGCCAGCAGAGTTACAGGGAATGAGCAGTTCTTC
CDR3 protein: CASRVTGNEQFF

J gene: TRBJ2-7
clone size: NA
V gene: TRBV6-5
D gene: TRBD2
CDR3 DNA: TGTGCCAGCAGTTATGGGACTAGCGGGACCTACGAGCAGTACTTC
CDR3 protein: CASSYGTSGTYEQYF

J gene: TRBJ1-1
clone size: NA
V gene: TRBV7-9
D gene: NA
CDR3 DNA: TGTGCCAGCAGCTCGAGACCGGGCCCTGAAGCTTTCTTT
CDR3 protein: CASSSRPGPEAFF

J gene: TRBJ2-7
clone size: NA
V gene: TRBV25-1
D gene: TRBD1
CDR3 DNA: TGTGCCAGCAGTGACACCAGGACAGGGAACTACGAGCAGTACTTC
CDR3 protein: CASSDTRTGNYEQYF

J gene: TRBJ2-1
clone size: NA
V gene: TRBV6-4
D gene: TRBD2
CDR3 DNA: TGTGCCAGCAGTGCCAGACTAGCGGGAGCCTATGAGCAGTTCTTC
CDR3 protein: CASSARLAGAYEQFF

J gene: TRBJ2-5
clone size: NA
V gene: TRBV12-3/TRBV12-4
D gene: TRBD2
CDR3 DNA: TGTGCCAGCAGTTTGTGGCTAGCGGGAGACGAGACCCAGTACTTC
CDR3 protein: CASSLWLAGDETQYF

J gene: TRBJ2-1
clone size: NA
V gene: TRBV4-1
D gene: NA
CDR3 DNA: TGCGCCAGCAGCCAGCTTTTGTCGTTAATAGCGGCAAATGAGCAGTTCTTC
CDR3 protein: CASSQLLSLIAANEQFF

J gene: TRBJ2-7
clone size: NA
V gene: TRBV11-2
D gene: NA
CDR3 DNA: TGTGCCAGCAGCTTTGGAGGGGATCCCTACGAGCAGTACTTC
CDR3 protein: CASSFGGDPYEQYF

J gene: TRBJ1-3
clone size: once
V gene: TRBV20-1
D gene: NA
CDR3 DNA: TGCAGTGCTAGAGATGGGGCCAGGGTCTACTCTGGAAACACCATATATTTT
CDR3 protein: CSARDGARVYSGNTIYF

J gene: TRBJ2-2
clone size: NA
V gene: TRBV6-6
D gene: TRBD1
CDR3 DNA: TGTGCCAGCAGTTACTCGACAGGGGTTGAGGGGGAGCTGTTTTTT
CDR3 protein: CASSYSTGVEGELFF

J gene: TRBJ1-1
clone size: NA
V gene: TRBV6-5
D gene: TRBD1
CDR3 DNA: TGTGCCAGCAGTGCCCGGACAGGTGAAGCTTTCTTT
CDR3 protein: CASSARTGEAFF

J gene: TRBJ2-7
clone size: NA
V gene: TRBV6-6
D gene: NA
CDR3 DNA: TGTGCCAGCAGCACCAGTGAAACCGCCTACGAGCAGTACTTC
CDR3 protein: CASSTSETAYEQYF

J gene: TRBJ2-7
clone size: NA
V gene: TRBV28
D gene: NA
CDR3 DNA: TGTGCCAGCAGTTTGGGAGCAGTCAGCTCCTACGAGCAGTACTTC
CDR3 protein: CASSLGAVSSYEQYF

J gene: TRBJ2-1
clone size: NA
V gene: TRBV29-1
D gene: NA
CDR3 DNA: TGCAGCGTTTTTAATTTGGCCTCACTATACAATGAGCAGTTCTTC
CDR3 protein: CSVFNLASLYNEQFF

J gene: TRBJ2-4
clone size: NA
V gene: TRBV29-1
D gene: NA
CDR3 DNA: TGCAGCGTTGAATCAGGGGCTGGAGTAAACATTCAGTACTTC
CDR3 protein: CSVESGAGVNIQYF

J gene: TRBJ1-2
clone size: NA
V gene: TRBV3-1
D gene: NA
CDR3 DNA: TGTGCCAGCAGCCGTAACAGACGATCAGGGATCTATGGCTACACCTTC
CDR3 protein: CASSRNRRSGIYGYTF

J gene: TRBJ2-3
clone size: NA
V gene: TRBV20-1
D gene: NA
CDR3 DNA: TGCAGTGCTTTTACAGATACGCAGTATTTT
CDR3 protein: CSAFTDTQYF

J gene: TRBJ1-5
clone size: NA
V gene: TRBV12-3/TRBV12-4
D gene: NA
CDR3 DNA: TGTGCCAGCAGTTTACGGGCGGGCAATCAGCCCCAGCATTTT
CDR3 protein: CASSLRAGNQPQHF

J gene: TRBJ2-5
clone size: NA
V gene: TRBV12-5
D gene: TRBD1
CDR3 DNA: TGTGCTAGTGGCCCTCGGGACAGTCAAGAGACCCAGTACTTC
CDR3 protein: CASGPRDSQETQYF

J gene: TRBJ2-3
clone size: NA
V gene: TRBV11-2
D gene: TRBD2
CDR3 DNA: TGTGCCAGCAGCTTCGGGAAAGGAGGGGAGGGCTCAGATACGCAGTATTTT
CDR3 protein: CASSFGKGGEGSDTQYF

J gene: TRBJ2-1
clone size: NA
V gene: TRBV13
D gene: TRBD2
CDR3 DNA: TGTGCCAGCACCATGCGACTAGCGTCCTACAATGAGCAGTTCTTC
CDR3 protein: CASTMRLASYNEQFF

J gene: TRBJ2-7
clone size: NA
V gene: TRBV4-1
D gene: NA
CDR3 DNA: TGCGCCAGCAGCCACGCGGGGCGCGAGCAGTACTTC
CDR3 protein: CASSHAGREQYF

J gene: TRBJ1-1
clone size: NA
V gene: TRBV6-5
D gene: NA
CDR3 DNA: TGTGCCAGCAGTCCGGGACTGGTGAACACTGAAGCTTTCTTT
CDR3 protein: CASSPGLVNTEAFF

J gene: TRBJ2-1
clone size: NA
V gene: TRBV2
D gene: TRBD2
CDR3 DNA: TGTGCCAGCTCGACTAGCGGGGACAATGAGCAGTTCTTC
CDR3 protein: CASSTSGDNEQFF